The T cell receptor beta chain under discussion was sequenced for a study of blood T cells in healthy people across ages. Regarding the study as a whole: The percentage of naive T cells correlated strongly with TCR beta diversity. Diversity of TCR beta per million T cells declined in a roughly linear way with age. Expanded clonotype shifts may have been confounded, as the donors had an unknown CMV status.

CDR1 and CDR2 (germline): SGHTA, FQGNSA. This CDR3 is 14 amino acids long. The germline V and J ends were trimmed by 6 bases and 2 bases, with 12 bases remaining between them. The authors ran a second PCR of roughly 6 to 12 cycles using a sample-barcoded 5' primer and a J-beta primer mix. TCRdb independently ran MiXCR on the 5' RACE reads; one entry per CDR3 protein. This table has 1,800,000 or so distinct CDR3 sequences, 35% to 50% appearing once. Notes on this clonotype: The antigen remains undetermined.

J is TRBJ2-3 and V is TRBV7-2; D is ambiguous. The sample was blood. This TCR derives from a human donor in good health. This CDR3 is CASRQAGYTDTQYF. CDR3 nucleotides: TGTGCCAGCAGACAAGCCGGTTACACAGATACGCAGTATTTT.